A selection of T cell receptor beta chains follows, all from one sample in a study of blood T cell repertoires in COVID-19. Here immunoSEQ multiplex PCR was the method, and the copy in TCRdb shows in-frame clones only, minus some. The repertoire has over 90,000 clones, about 86% of them found once; the top ten carry 10% to 15%. The sample taken for sequencing was peripheral blood. Source of these receptors: a woman aged 60-70 years in a cohort sampled during active or convalescent COVID-19. The CDR3 runs from the conserved cysteine through the conserved F or W. D genes are given only for firm matches. Clone size is stated in some rows and not others, as once, few, many or a class when expanded.

d_gene | j_gene | abundance | v_gene | CDR3aa | CDR3nt
TRBD1 | TRBJ2-1 | NA | TRBV7-9 | CASSTQGLSYNEQFF | TGTGCCAGCAGCACACAGGGGCTCTCCTACAATGAGCAGTTCTTC
NA | TRBJ1-1 | few | TRBV20-1 | CSARQGWEAFF | TGCAGTGCTAGACAGGGGTGGGAAGCTTTCTTT
NA | TRBJ1-2 | NA | TRBV4-1 | CASSQGRQYGYTF | TGCGCCAGCAGCCAAGGCCGACAGTATGGCTACACCTTC
NA | TRBJ1-1 | NA | TRBV18 | CASKPILDPGRRGTEAFF | TGTGCCAGCAAACCTATTCTGGACCCGGGGCGCAGGGGCACTGAAGCTTTCTTT
NA | TRBJ2-6 | NA | TRBV5-8 | CASTRVGLSSGANVLTF | TGTGCCAGCACCCGGGTAGGACTGTCCTCTGGGGCCAACGTCCTGACTTTC
TRBD1 | TRBJ1-1 | few | TRBV5-1 | CASSTGQTNTEAFF | TGCGCCAGCAGCACGGGACAGACCAACACTGAAGCTTTCTTT
TRBD2 | TRBJ2-7 | NA | TRBV28 | CASTPRGWGGDYEQYF | TGTGCCAGCACTCCGAGAGGTTGGGGAGGGGACTACGAGCAGTACTTC
TRBD2 | TRBJ2-3 | NA | TRBV25-1 | CASSPTLADYTDTQYF | TGTGCCAGCAGTCCTACACTAGCGGATTACACAGATACGCAGTATTTT
NA | TRBJ2-2 | NA | TRBV20-1 | CSARGTGELFF | TGCAGTGCCCGGGGGACCGGGGAGCTGTTTTTT
TRBD1 | TRBJ2-5 | NA | TRBV7-8 | CASSLGQGARLETQYF | TGTGCCAGCAGCTTAGGACAGGGGGCGCGTCTCGAGACCCAGTACTTC
TRBD1 | TRBJ1-2 | NA | TRBV12-3/TRBV12-4 | CASGFPGQGANF | TGTGCCAGCGGGTTCCCGGGACAGGGGGCCAACTTC
TRBD2 | TRBJ2-7 | NA | TRBV29-1 | CSVLRLANTYEQYF | TGCAGCGTCCTAAGACTAGCGAATACCTACGAGCAGTACTTC
NA | TRBJ1-6 | NA | TRBV5-4 | CAWREGNNSPLHF | TGTGCCTGGCGGGAGGGCAATAATTCACCCCTCCACTTT
NA | TRBJ2-1 | NA | TRBV7-8 | CASSIRRPAYNEQFF | TGTGCCAGCAGCATTCGGAGGCCAGCATACAATGAGCAGTTCTTC
NA | TRBJ1-2 | NA | TRBV12-3/TRBV12-4 | CASSPRGSGYTF | TGTGCCAGCAGTCCCAGGGGTTCCGGCTACACCTTC
TRBD1 | TRBJ1-4 | NA | TRBV28 | CASSSTGGIEKLFF | TGTGCCAGCAGTTCGACAGGGGGCATAGAAAAACTGTTTTTT
NA | TRBJ1-2 | NA | TRBV4-2 | CASSQEGAGYTF | TGTGCCAGCAGCCAAGAAGGGGCCGGCTACACCTTC
TRBD1 | TRBJ1-1 | NA | TRBV7-9 | CASSLSRGLNEAFF | TGTGCCAGCAGCTTAAGTAGGGGGCTGAATGAAGCTTTCTTT
TRBD2 | TRBJ2-5 | NA | TRBV10-1 | CASSNPGLAEETQYF | TGCGCCAGCAGCAATCCGGGACTAGCGGAAGAGACCCAGTACTTC
TRBD1 | TRBJ2-2 | NA | TRBV5-1 | CASGRTGNTGELFF | TGCGCCAGCGGACGGACAGGGAACACCGGGGAGCTGTTTTTT
NA | TRBJ2-5 | NA | TRBV19 | CASSIVQGQETQYF | TGTGCCAGTAGTATAGTGCAGGGGCAAGAGACCCAGTACTTC
TRBD2 | TRBJ2-3 | NA | TRBV11-2 | CASSLGTSGRGGTDTQYF | TGTGCCAGCAGCTTGGGGACTAGCGGGAGGGGGGGCACAGATACGCAGTATTTT
TRBD2 | TRBJ2-7 | once | TRBV9 | CASSVSGNYEQYF | TGTGCCAGCAGCGTGAGCGGGAACTACGAGCAGTACTTC
TRBD2 | TRBJ2-7 | NA | TRBV3-1/TRBV3-2 | CASSLGAGGRSYEQYF | TGTGCCAGCAGCCTCGGAGCGGGAGGCCGCTCCTACGAGCAGTACTTC
TRBD2 | TRBJ2-5 | NA | TRBV5-6 | CASSLVGGETQYF | TGTGCCAGCAGCTTGGTCGGGGGGGAGACCCAGTACTTC
TRBD1 | TRBJ1-1 | NA | TRBV6-6 | CASRTRDRGLNTEAFF | TGTGCCAGCAGGACCCGGGACAGGGGCCTGAACACTGAAGCTTTCTTT
NA | TRBJ2-5 | NA | TRBV3-1/TRBV3-2 | CASSSLGGRETQYF | TGTGCCAGCAGCTCCCTCGGGGGGCGGGAGACCCAGTACTTC
TRBD1 | TRBJ2-6 | NA | TRBV19 | CASSRDRVNSGANVLTF | TGTGCCAGTAGCCGCGACAGGGTTAACTCTGGGGCCAACGTCCTGACTTTC
TRBD1 | TRBJ1-5 | NA | TRBV7-2 | CASSQTGSSNQPQHF | TGTGCCAGCAGCCAGACAGGGAGCAGCAATCAGCCCCAGCATTTT
TRBD2 | TRBJ2-2 | NA | TRBV4-2 | CASSQEGLAGGIPGELFF | TGTGCCAGCAGCCAGGAGGGACTAGCGGGAGGTATCCCCGGGGAGCTGTTTTTT